This TCR beta chain was recovered during a study of T cell responses to AZD1222 COVID-19 vaccine. The table came from immunoSEQ multiplex PCR; TCRdb's copy has only in-frame clones and leaves some out. Among roughly 150,000 clones listed, around nine tenths were seen once. The table lists this clone with a few counts. CDR1 is SGHRS, CDR2 YFSETQ, per germline. This CDR3 has 17 amino acids. V lost 0 bases, J lost 6 bases, and 22 bases lay in between. The chain is built from TRBV5-1 and TRBJ2-7; weak D call: TRBD1 (5 bases). Sequenced material: peripheral blood, taken on day 0 of AZD1222 vaccination. The source of this sequence is an adult in good health. The DNA for the CDR3 is TGCGCCAGCAGCTTGGCCACCCTTCAGGCAGGGTCAGCCGAGCAGTACTTC. It yields the protein CASSLATLQAGSAEQYF.